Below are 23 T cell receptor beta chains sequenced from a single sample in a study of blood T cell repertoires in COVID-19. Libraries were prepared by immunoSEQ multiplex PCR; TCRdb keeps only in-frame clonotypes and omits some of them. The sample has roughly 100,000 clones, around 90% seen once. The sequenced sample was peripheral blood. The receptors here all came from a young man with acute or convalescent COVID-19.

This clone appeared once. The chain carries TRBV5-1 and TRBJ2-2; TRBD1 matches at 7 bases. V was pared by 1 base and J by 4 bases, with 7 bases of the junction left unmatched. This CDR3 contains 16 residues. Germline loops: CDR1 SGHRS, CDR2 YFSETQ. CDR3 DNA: TGCGCCAGCAGCTTGTGGGACAGAAGGGTCACCGGGGAGCTGTTTTTT. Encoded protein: CASSLWDRRVTGELFF.

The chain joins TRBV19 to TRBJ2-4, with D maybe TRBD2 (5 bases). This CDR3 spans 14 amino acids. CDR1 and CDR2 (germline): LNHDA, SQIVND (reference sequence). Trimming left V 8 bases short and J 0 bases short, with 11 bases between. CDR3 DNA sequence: TGTGCCAGTTCCGGGGTCCTAGCCAAAAACATTCAGTACTTC. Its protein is CASSGVLAKNIQYF.

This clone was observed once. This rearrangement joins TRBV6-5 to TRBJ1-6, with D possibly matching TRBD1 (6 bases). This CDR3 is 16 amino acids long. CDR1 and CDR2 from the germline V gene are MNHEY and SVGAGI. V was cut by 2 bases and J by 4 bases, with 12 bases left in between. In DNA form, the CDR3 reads TGTGCCAGCAGTTACGCCGGGGACATATATAATTCACCCCTCCACTTT. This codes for CASSYAGDIYNSPLHF.

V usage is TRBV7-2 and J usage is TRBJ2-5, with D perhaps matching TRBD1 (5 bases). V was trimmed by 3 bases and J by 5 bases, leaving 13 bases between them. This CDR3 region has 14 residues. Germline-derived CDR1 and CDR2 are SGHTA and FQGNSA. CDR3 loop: CASSFGHVLETQYF. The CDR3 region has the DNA TGTGCCAGCAGCTTCGGACACGTCTTGGAGACCCAGTACTTC.

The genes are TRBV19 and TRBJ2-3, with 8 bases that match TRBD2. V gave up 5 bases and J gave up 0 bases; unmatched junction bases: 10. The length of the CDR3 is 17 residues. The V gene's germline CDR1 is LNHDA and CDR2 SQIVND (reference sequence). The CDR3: CASSPRFRLASTDTQYF. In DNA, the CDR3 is TGTGCCAGTAGTCCCCGTTTTAGACTAGCGAGCACAGATACGCAGTATTTT. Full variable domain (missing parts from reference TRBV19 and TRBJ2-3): DGGITQSPKYLFRKEGQNVTLSCEQNLNHDAMYWYRQDPGQGLRLIYYSQIVNDFQKGDIAEGYSVSREKKESFPLTVTSAQKNPTAFYLCASSPRFRLASTDTQYFGPGTRLTVL.

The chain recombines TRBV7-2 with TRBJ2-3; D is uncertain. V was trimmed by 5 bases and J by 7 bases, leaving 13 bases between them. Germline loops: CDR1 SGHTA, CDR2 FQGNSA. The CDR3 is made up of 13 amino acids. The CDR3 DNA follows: TGTGCCAGCAGCAAAAAAGTGTCTAATACGCAGTATTTT. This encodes CASSKKVSNTQYF. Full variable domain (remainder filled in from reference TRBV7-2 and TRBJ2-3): GAGVSQSPSNKVTEKGKDVELRCDPISGHTALYWYRQSLGQGLEFLIYFQGNSAPDKSGLPSDRFSAERTGGSVSTLTIQRTQQEDSAVYLCASSKKVSNTQYFGPGTRLTVL.

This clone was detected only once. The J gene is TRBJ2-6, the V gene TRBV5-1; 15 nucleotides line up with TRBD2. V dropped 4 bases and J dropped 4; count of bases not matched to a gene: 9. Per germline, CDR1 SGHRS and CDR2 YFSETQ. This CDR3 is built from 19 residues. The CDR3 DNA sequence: TGCGCCAGCAGCGCCTACTGGACTAGCGGGGGGGCGGGGGCCAACGTCCTGACTTTC. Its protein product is CASSAYWTSGGAGANVLTF.

Here the CDR3 DNA reads TGCGCCAGCAGCTTGACAGGGTACTCCTACGAGCAGTACTTC. Its protein product is CASSLTGYSYEQYF. The chain recombines TRBV5-1 with TRBJ2-7; weak D call: TRBD1 (6 bases). The CDR3 loop spans 14 amino acids. The V end was cut by 1 base, the J end by 0 bases, with 8 bases between. The germline CDR1 and CDR2 sequences are SGHRS and YFSETQ.

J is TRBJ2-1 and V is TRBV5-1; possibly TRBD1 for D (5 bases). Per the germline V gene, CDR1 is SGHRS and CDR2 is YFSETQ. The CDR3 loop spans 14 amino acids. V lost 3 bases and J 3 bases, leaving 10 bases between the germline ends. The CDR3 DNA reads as TGCGCCAGCAGCTCAGGGTCCCTCTACAATGAGCAGTTCTTC. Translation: CASSSGSLYNEQFF. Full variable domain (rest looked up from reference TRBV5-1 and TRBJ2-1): KAGVTQTPRYLIKTRGQQVTLSCSPISGHRSVSWYQQTPGQGLQFLFEYFSETQRNKGNFPGRFSGRQFSNSRSEMNVSTLELGDSALYLCASSSGSLYNEQFFGPGTRLTVL.

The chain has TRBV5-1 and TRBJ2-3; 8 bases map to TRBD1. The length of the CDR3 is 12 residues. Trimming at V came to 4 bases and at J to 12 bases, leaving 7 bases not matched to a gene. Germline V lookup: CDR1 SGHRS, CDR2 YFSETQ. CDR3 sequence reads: CASSATGTGQYF. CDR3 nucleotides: TGCGCCAGCAGCGCAACCGGGACAGGACAGTATTTT.

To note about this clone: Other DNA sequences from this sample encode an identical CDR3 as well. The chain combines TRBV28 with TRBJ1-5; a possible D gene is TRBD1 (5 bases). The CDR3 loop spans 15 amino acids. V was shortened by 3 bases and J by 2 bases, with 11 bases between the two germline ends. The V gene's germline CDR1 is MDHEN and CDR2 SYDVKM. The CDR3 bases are TGTGCCAGCAGTTTTCCCACAGGTGGCAATCAGCCCCAGCATTTT. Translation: CASSFPTGGNQPQHF.

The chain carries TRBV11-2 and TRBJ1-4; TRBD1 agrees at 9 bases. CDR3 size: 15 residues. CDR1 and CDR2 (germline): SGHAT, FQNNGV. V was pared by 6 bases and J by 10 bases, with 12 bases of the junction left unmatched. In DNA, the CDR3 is TGTGCCAGCAGTACCCCAGGACAGGGGATGGTAAAACTGTTTTTT. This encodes CASSTPGQGMVKLFF. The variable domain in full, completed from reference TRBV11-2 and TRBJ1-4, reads EAGVAQSPRYKIIEKRQSVAFWCNPISGHATLYWYQQILGQGPKLLIQFQNNGVVDDSQLPKDRFSAERLKGVDSTLKIQPAKLEDSAVYLCASSTPGQGMVKLFFGSGTQLSVL.

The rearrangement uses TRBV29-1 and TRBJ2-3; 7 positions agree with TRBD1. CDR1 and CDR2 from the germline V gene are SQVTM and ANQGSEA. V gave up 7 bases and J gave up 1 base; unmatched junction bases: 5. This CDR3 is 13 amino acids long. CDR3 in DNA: TGCAGCGCCCCCGACAGGGGCACAGATACGCAGTATTTT. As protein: CSAPDRGTDTQYF.

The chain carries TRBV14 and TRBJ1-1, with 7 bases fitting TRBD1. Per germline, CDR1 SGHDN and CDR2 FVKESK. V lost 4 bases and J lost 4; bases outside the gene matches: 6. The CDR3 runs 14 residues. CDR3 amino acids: CASSRWDSITEAFF. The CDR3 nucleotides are TGTGCCAGCAGCCGGTGGGACAGTATCACTGAAGCTTTCTTT.

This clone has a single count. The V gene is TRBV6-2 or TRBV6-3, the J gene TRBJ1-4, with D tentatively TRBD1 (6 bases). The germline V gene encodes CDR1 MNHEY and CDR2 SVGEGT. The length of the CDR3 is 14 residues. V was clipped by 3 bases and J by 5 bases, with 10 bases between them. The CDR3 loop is CASSYRDKNEKLFF. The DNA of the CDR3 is TGTGCCAGCAGTTATCGGGACAAGAATGAAAAACTGTTTTTT.

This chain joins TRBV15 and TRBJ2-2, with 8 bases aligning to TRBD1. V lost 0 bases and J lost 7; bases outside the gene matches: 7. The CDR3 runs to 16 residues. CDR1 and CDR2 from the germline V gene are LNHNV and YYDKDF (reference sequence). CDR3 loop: CATSRDSQGAVGELFF. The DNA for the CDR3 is TGTGCCACCAGCAGAGACTCCCAGGGGGCGGTCGGGGAGCTGTTTTTT.

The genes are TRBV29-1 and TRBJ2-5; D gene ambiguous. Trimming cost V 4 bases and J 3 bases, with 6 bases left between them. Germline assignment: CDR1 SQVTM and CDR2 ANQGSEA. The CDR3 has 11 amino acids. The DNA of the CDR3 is TGCAGCGTTGCGCAGGAAGAGACCCAGTACTTC. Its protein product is CSVAQEETQYF.

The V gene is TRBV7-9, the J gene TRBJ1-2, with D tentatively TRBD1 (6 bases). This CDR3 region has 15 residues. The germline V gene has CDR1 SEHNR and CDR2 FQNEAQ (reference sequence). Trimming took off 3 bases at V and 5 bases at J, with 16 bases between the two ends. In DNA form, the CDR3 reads TGTGCCAGCAGCTTCCCAGGGGCAGGCAGTTATGGCTACACCTTC. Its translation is CASSFPGAGSYGYTF. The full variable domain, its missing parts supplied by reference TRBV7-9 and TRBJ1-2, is DTGVSQNPRHKITKRGQNVTFRCDPISEHNRLYWYRQTLGQGPEFLTYFQNEAQLEKSRLLSDRFSAERPKGSFSTLEIQRTEQGDSAMYLCASSFPGAGSYGYTFGSGTRLTVV.

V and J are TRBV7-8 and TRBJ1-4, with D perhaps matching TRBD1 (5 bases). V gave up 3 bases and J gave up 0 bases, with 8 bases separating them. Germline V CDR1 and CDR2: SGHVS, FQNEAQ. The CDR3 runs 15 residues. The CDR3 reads CASSFDSATNEKLFF. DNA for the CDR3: TGTGCCAGCAGCTTCGACAGCGCAACTAATGAAAAACTGTTTTTT.

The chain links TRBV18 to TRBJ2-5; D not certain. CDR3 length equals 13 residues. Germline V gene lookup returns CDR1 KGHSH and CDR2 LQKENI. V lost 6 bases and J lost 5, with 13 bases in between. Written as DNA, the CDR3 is TGTGCCAGCTCCTCAACCCTGGAGGAGACCCAGTACTTC. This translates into CASSSTLEETQYF.

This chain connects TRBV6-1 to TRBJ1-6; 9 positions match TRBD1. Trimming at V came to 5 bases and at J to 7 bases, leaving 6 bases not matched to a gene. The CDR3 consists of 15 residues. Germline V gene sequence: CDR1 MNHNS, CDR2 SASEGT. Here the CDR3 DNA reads TGTGCCAGCAGTACCCGGACAGGGGCGAATTCACCCCTCCACTTT. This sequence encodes CASSTRTGANSPLHF.

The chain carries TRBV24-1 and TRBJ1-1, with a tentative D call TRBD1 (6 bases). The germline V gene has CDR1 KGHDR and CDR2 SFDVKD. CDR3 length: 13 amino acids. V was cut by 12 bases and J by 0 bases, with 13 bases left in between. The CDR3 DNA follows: TGTGCCCCGACGGACAGATTGAACACTGAAGCTTTCTTT. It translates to CAPTDRLNTEAFF.

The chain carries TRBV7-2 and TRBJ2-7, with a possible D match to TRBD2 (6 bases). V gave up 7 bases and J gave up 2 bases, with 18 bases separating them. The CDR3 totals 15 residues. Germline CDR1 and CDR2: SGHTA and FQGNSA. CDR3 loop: CASTLFGGQAYEQYF. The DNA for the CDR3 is TGTGCCAGCACCCTCTTCGGAGGGCAGGCCTACGAGCAGTACTTC.